This TCR beta chain is drawn from a study of shared clonotypes between healthy human individuals. Overall study context: Researchers assigned three CD4 naive, three CD4 memory, two CD8 naive and one CD8 memory plate to each donor. Study findings and constraints: Generation probability values for non-shared clonotypes were lower than those for clonotypes shared by all four donors.

Note on this clone: Its antigen is undetermined.

CDR3 length equals 13 residues. Trimming stripped 3 bases from V and 6 bases from J, with 8 bases between. Germline V gives CDR1 KGHSH, CDR2 LQKENI. For every subset, genomic DNA was evenly distributed across several immunoSEQ plates. The table came from immunoSEQ multiplex PCR; TCRdb's copy has only in-frame clones and leaves some out. The data contain about a million clones, around 80% of them singletons. Donors were Caucasian adults residing in Nashville, Tennessee, USA. The clonotype originates from a man aged 18 to 30 in good health. The sequenced material came from memory CD4+ T cells sorted from blood. The subset is: CD45RA-negative fraction. The chain carries TRBV18 and TRBJ2-2, with D hard to call. CDR3 bases: TGTGCCAGCTCACCGGTGGTTGCCGGGGAGCTGTTTTTT. Translation gives CASSPVVAGELFF. Drawing the rest from reference TRBV18 and TRBJ2-2, the complete variable domain is NAGVMQNPRHLVRRRGQEARLRCSPMKGHSHVYWYRQLPEEGLKFMVYLQKENIIDESGMPKERFSAEFPKEGPSILRIQQVVRGDSAAYFCASSPVVAGELFFGEGSRLTVL.